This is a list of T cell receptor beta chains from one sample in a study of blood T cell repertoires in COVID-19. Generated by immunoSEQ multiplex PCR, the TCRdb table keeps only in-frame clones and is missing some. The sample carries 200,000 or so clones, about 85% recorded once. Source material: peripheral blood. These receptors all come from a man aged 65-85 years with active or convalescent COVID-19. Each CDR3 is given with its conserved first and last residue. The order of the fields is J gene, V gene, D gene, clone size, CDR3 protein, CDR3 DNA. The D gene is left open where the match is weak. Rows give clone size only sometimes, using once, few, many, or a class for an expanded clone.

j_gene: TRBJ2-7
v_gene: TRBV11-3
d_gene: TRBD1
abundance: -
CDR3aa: CASSLGSGQYYEQYF
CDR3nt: TGTGCCAGCAGCTTAGGTTCGGGACAGTACTACGAGCAGTACTTC

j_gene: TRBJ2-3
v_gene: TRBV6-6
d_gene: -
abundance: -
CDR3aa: CASATHTDTQYF
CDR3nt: TGTGCCAGTGCCACACACACAGATACGCAGTATTTT

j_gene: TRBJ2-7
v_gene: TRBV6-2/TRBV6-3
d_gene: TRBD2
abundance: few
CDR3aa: CASSDRLAGVREQYF
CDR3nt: TGTGCCAGCAGTGACCGACTAGCGGGAGTACGCGAGCAGTACTTC

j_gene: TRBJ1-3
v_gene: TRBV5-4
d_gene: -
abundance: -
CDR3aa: CASSLSRGGDNSGNTIYF
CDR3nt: TGTGCCAGCAGCTTGAGTCGAGGGGGGGACAACTCTGGAAACACCATATATTTT

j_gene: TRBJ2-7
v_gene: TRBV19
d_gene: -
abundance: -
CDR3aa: CASTTRRGQGYEQYF
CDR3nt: TGTGCCAGTACCACGCGGAGGGGGCAAGGGTACGAGCAGTACTTC

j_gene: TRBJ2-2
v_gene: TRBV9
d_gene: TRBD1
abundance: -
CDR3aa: CASSVGQGSGELFF
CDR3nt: TGTGCCAGCAGCGTGGGACAGGGGTCCGGGGAGCTGTTTTTT

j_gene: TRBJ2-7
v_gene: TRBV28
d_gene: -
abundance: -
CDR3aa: CASNIGGTKGYEQYF
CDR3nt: TGTGCCAGCAACATAGGGGGAACTAAAGGGTACGAGCAGTACTTC

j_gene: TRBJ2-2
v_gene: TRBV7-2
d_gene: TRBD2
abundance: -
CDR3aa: CASSLKTSGRTPGGELFF
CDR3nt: TGTGCCAGCAGCTTAAAAACTAGCGGGAGGACCCCTGGCGGGGAGCTGTTTTTT

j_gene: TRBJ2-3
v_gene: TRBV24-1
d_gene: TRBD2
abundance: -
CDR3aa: CATSLGTSGTDTQYF
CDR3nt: TGTGCCACCAGTTTAGGGACTAGCGGCACAGATACGCAGTATTTT

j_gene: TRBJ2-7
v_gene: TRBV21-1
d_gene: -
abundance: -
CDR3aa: CASSKLARGTYEQYF
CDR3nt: TGTGCCAGCAGCAAATTAGCGCGCGGCACCTACGAGCAGTACTTC

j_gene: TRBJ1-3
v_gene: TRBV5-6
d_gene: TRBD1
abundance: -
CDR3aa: CASIAKRGLGNTIYF
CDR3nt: TGTGCCAGCATCGCAAAGAGGGGGCTGGGAAACACCATATATTTT

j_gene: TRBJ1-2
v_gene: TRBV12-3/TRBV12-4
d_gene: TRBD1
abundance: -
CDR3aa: CASSLGTAGLRTF
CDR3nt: TGTGCCAGCAGCCTGGGGACAGCAGGTCTGAGGACCTTC

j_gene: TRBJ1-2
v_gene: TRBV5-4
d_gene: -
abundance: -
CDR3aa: CASSVIGAPGYTF
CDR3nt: TGTGCCAGCAGCGTGATTGGGGCTCCCGGCTACACCTTC

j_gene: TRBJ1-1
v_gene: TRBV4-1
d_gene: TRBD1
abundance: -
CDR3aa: CASSQQMTGSNTEAFF
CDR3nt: TGCGCCAGCAGCCAGCAAATGACAGGGTCGAACACTGAAGCTTTCTTT

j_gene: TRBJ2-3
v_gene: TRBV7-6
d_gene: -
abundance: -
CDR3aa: CASSQAMRLVPDTQYF
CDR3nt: TGTGCCAGCAGTCAAGCCATGCGACTAGTTCCAGATACGCAGTATTTT

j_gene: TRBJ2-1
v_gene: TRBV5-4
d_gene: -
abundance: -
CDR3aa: CASSPRDNEQFF
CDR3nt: TGTGCCAGCAGCCCACGAGACAATGAGCAGTTCTTC

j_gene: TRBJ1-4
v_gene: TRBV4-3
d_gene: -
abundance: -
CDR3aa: CASSQSGTVNEKLFF
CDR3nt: TGCGCCAGCAGCCAAAGCGGGACGGTGAATGAAAAACTGTTTTTT

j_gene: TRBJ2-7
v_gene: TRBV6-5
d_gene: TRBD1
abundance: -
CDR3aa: CASRDRAYEQYF
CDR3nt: TGTGCCAGCCGGGACAGGGCCTACGAGCAGTACTTC

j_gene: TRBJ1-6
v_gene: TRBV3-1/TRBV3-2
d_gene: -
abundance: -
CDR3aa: CASSQGLYNSPLHF
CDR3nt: TGTGCCAGCAGCCAAGGACTCTATAATTCACCCCTCCACTTT

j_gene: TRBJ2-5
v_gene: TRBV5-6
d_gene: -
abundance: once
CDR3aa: CASSATAAQETQYF
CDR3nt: TGTGCCAGCAGTGCGACAGCCGCCCAAGAGACCCAGTACTTC

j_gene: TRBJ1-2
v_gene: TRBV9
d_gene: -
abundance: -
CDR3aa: CASSVAEGNYGYTF
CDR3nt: TGTGCCAGCAGCGTAGCAGAGGGTAACTATGGCTACACCTTC

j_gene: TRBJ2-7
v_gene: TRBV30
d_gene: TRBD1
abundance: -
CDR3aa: CAWRDRAYEQYF
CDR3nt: TGTGCCTGGAGGGACAGGGCCTACGAGCAGTACTTC

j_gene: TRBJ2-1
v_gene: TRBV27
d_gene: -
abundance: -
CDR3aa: CASSSLTARDEQFF
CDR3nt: TGTGCCAGCAGTTCCTTAACTGCCCGAGATGAGCAGTTCTTC

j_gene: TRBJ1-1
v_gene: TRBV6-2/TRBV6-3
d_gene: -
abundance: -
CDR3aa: CASSYQNTEAFF
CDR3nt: TGTGCCAGCAGTTATCAGAACACTGAAGCTTTCTTT

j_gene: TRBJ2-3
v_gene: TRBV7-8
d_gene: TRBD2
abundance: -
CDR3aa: CASSPAGRESYF
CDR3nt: TGTGCCAGCAGCCCAGCGGGGCGTGAGTCGTATTTT

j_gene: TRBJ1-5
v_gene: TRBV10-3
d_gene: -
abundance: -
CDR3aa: CAISPGINSNQPQHF
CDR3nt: TGTGCCATCAGTCCAGGAATCAATAGCAATCAGCCCCAGCATTTT

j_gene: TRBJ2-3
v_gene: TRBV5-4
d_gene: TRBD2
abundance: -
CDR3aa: CASNRGGSGISSGTQYF
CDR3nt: TGTGCCAGCAACCGCGGGGGTAGCGGGATTAGCTCCGGTACGCAGTATTTT

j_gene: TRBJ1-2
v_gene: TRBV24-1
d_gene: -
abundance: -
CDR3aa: CATSDFGAGGYGYTF
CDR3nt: TGTGCCACCAGTGATTTCGGCGCCGGCGGTTATGGCTACACCTTC

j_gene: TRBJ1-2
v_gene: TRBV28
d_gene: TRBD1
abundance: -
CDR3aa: CASSLQGAGGGGYTF
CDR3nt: TGTGCCAGCAGTTTACAGGGGGCCGGAGGGGGTGGCTACACCTTC

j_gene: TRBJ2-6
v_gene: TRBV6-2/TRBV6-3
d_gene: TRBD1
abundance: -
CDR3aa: CASSGQGAGTGANVLTF
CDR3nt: TGTGCCAGCAGTGGACAGGGGGCGGGTACTGGGGCCAACGTCCTGACTTTC

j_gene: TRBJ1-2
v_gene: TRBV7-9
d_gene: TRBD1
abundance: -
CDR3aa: CASSLTGQKYGYTF
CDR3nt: TGTGCCAGCAGCTTAACGGGACAGAAGTATGGCTACACCTTC

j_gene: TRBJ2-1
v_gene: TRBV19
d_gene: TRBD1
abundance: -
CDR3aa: CASSKWDRGWNEQFF
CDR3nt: TGTGCCAGTAGTAAATGGGACAGGGGCTGGAATGAGCAGTTCTTC

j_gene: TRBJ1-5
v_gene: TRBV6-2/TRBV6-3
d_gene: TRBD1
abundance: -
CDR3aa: CASSLGQGAKQPQHF
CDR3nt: TGTGCCAGCAGTTTGGGGCAGGGGGCAAAGCAGCCCCAGCATTTT

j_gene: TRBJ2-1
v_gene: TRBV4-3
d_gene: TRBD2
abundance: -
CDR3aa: CASSQVRASGGAGEQFF
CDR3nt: TGCGCCAGCAGCCAAGTTCGTGCTAGCGGGGGGGCAGGTGAGCAGTTCTTC

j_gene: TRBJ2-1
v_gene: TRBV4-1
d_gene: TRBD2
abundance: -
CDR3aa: CASSQGGLAHNEQFF
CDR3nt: TGCGCCAGCAGCCAAGGTGGACTAGCCCACAATGAGCAGTTCTTC

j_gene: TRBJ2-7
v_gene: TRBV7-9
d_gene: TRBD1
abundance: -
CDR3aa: CASSPGTGVSYEQYF
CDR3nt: TGTGCCAGCAGCCCCGGGACAGGGGTCTCCTACGAGCAGTACTTC

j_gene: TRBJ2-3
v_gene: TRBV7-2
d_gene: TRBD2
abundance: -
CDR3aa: CASSSGLAGSTDTQYF
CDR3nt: TGTGCCAGCAGCTCCGGACTAGCGGGGTCCACAGATACGCAGTATTTT

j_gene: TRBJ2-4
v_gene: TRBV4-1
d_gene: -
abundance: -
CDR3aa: CASSQVGGENIQYF
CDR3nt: TGCGCCAGCAGCCAAGTAGGGGGGGAGAACATTCAGTACTTC

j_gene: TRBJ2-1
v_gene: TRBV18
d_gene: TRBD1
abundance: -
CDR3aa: CASSPRAGGNYEQFF
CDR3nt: TGTGCCAGCTCACCAAGGGCAGGGGGCAACTATGAGCAGTTCTTC

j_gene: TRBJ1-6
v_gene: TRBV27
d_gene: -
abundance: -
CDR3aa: CASTRTENSPLHF
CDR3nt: TGTGCCAGCACACGGACAGAAAATTCACCCCTCCACTTT

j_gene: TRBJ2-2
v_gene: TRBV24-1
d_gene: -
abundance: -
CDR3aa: CATSSPGRTGELFF
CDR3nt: TGTGCCACCAGTTCCCCAGGGCGGACCGGGGAGCTGTTTTTT